Sequencing of this TCR beta chain was carried out in a study of cytomegalovirus exposure and HLA in healthy donors. Study results and limitations: The authors excluded some V segments, including TRBV6-2 and TRBV6-3, as indistinguishable.

Germline lookup yields CDR1 SGHVS and CDR2 FQNEAQ. Trimming at V came to 5 bases and at J to 0 bases, leaving 10 bases not matched to a gene. CDR3 length: 18 amino acids. 13 Jbeta primers and 60 Vbeta primers were used for the PCR. TCRdb keeps only in-frame clones here, not all; method: immunoSEQ multiplex PCR. The sample table sets out under 95,000 clones. Regarding this clone: Its target is unknown.

This chain uses TRBV7-8 with TRBJ2-6; 7 bases map to TRBD1. The TCR originated in a female donor in good health and CMV-seropositive. Material for sequencing was PBMCs. This CDR3 reads CASSLGTGQLSGANVLTF. The CDR3 nucleotides read TGTGCCAGCAGCCTCGGAACGGGACAGCTCTCTGGGGCCAACGTCCTGACTTTC.